The 11 T cell receptor beta chains below all came from one sample that was sequenced in a study of T-cell reconstitution after alpha-beta-depleted transplantation in children. The library targeted TCRbeta and was prepared with unique molecular identifiers. A single record per CDR3 protein comes from TCRdb applying MiXCR to the PCR reads. This table holds about 980,000 distinct CDR3 sequences, about 29% found once. Here the sequenced sample was PBMCs, mostly from graft donor cells, taken 360 days after TCRalphabeta/CD19-depleted stem cell transplant. All receptors derive from a boy less than two years old who had a stem cell transplant for SCID, so the T cells may come from the graft donor.

The chain carries TRBV28 and TRBJ2-7, with D possibly being TRBD2 (6 bases). Trimming took 5 bases from V and 5 from J, leaving 19 bases between them. The CDR3 spans 15 residues. CDR1 is MDHEN and CDR2 is SYDVKM in the germline V gene. The CDR3 spells CASSTTGTASHEQYF. The CDR3 DNA follows: TGTGCCAGCAGTACGACGGGGACTGCCTCACACGAGCAGTACTTC.

This clonotype was detected a few times. The chain has TRBV6-4 and TRBJ2-1; no clear D gene. Germline CDR1 reads MRHNA; CDR2 reads SNTAGT. Trimming removed 4 bases from V and 10 bases from J, with 8 bases in between. The CDR3 is 11 residues long. The CDR3 nucleotides read TGTGCCAGCAGTGCCCTACTAGAGCAGTTCTTC. Its protein is CASSALLEQFF.

The rearrangement joins TRBV2 to TRBJ2-2, with D possibly matching TRBD2 (6 bases). Germline lookup yields CDR1 SNHLY and CDR2 FYNNEI. The CDR3 runs to 13 residues. V lost 1 base to trimming and J lost 7 bases, with 7 bases between them. The CDR3 here is CASSEEGLGELFF. The CDR3 nucleotides read TGTGCCAGCAGTGAAGAGGGACTCGGGGAGCTGTTTTTT. The complete variable domain, with remaining parts taken from reference TRBV2 and TRBJ2-2, reads EPEVTQTPSHQVTQMGQEVILRCVPISNHLYFYWYRQILGQKVEFLVSFYNNEISEKSEIFDDQFSVERPDGSNFTLKIRSTKLEDSAMYFCASSEEGLGELFFGEGSRLTVL.

This chain uses TRBV5-1 with TRBJ2-3, with D unclear. Germline CDR1 reads SGHRS; CDR2 reads YFSETQ. This CDR3 has 16 residues. Trimming stripped 1 base from V and 3 bases from J, with 15 bases between. This CDR3 is CASSLRPKDGTDTQYF. The CDR3 DNA reads TGCGCCAGCAGCTTGAGACCCAAGGACGGGACAGATACGCAGTATTTT.

This clonotype was found a few times. The chain employs TRBV4-1 and TRBJ2-3, with 14 bases lining up with TRBD2. J was trimmed by 5 bases and V by 4 bases; bases with no gene match: 5. The germline gives CDR1 MGHRA, CDR2 YSYEKL. The CDR3 runs 16 residues. The CDR3 DNA sequence: TGCGCCAGCAGCCTGGGACTAGCGGGGGAACGAGATACGCAGTATTTT. Protein product: CASSLGLAGERDTQYF.

This chain connects TRBV7-6 to TRBJ2-5, with D maybe TRBD2 (6 bases). The CDR3 extends over 12 amino acids. The germline V gene encodes CDR1 SGHVS and CDR2 FNYEAQ. The V gene lost 5 bases and the J gene lost 9 bases, with 13 bases spanning the gap. CDR3 DNA: TGTGCCAGCAGCCTACCCCCGGGGGCCCAGTACTTC. Protein: CASSLPPGAQYF.

The chain carries TRBV25-1 and TRBJ2-5; 8 nucleotides match TRBD1. With 7 bases clipped from V and 4 bases from J, the junction kept 2 bases outside the gene matches. CDR1 and CDR2 (germline): MGHDK, SYGVNS. This CDR3 is built from 12 residues. The CDR3 sequence: CASTGGRETQYF. The CDR3 DNA follows: TGTGCCAGCACAGGGGGCCGAGAGACCCAGTACTTC.

This clonotype was detected a few times. The chain uses TRBV20-1 and TRBJ2-3, with a weak D call TRBD2 (7 bases). CDR3 length equals 16 residues. Trimming removed 1 base at V and 4 bases at J, with 18 bases between. CDR1 DFQATT and CDR2 SNEGSKA come from the germline V gene (reference sequence). The CDR3 nucleotides are TGCAGTGCTAGAGTGCCCCGACTAGCAGGGGCAGATACGCAGTATTTT. Its translation is CSARVPRLAGADTQYF.

The chain couples TRBV5-1 to TRBJ2-3; no firm D call. The CDR3 has 15 residues. V was shortened by 2 bases and J by 6 bases, with 16 bases between the two germline ends. Germline V gene sequence: CDR1 SGHRS, CDR2 YFSETQ. CDR3 in DNA: TGCGCCAGCAGCTTAGTACGTGGGCCAAGGGATACGCAGTATTTT. Residues: CASSLVRGPRDTQYF.

This chain links TRBV1 with TRBJ2-3; the table's D call, TRBD2, was not checked against the DNA. TRBV1 is a pseudogene. The CDR3 contains 16 residues. The CDR3 reads CTSSQISGGGTDTQYF. CDR3 nucleotides: TGCACCAGCAGCCAAATAAGCGGGGGGGGCACAGATACGCAGTATTTT.

The J gene is TRBJ1-2, the V gene TRBV21-1; TRBD1 is the table's D call, not checked against the DNA. TRBV21-1 is described as a pseudogene. The CDR3 is made up of 16 amino acids. The CDR3 coding sequence is TGTGCCAGCACACCCAATCAGGGGTGTGGGAGGTATGGCTACACCTTC. Amino acids: CASTPNQGCGRYGYTF.